This TCR beta chain was identified in a study of blood T cell repertoires in COVID-19. As for the study in general: Collection of acute and convalescent COVID-19 samples took place in the United States, Italy and Spain. The cDNA or gDNA used as material had been derived from T cells, B-cell-depleted T cells, or PBMCs.

The CDR3 runs to 15 residues. The germline V gene encodes CDR1 SGHTA and CDR2 FQGNSA. J gave up 8 bases and V 1 base, and 5 bases lay outside the gene matches. Sequencing was performed with immunoSEQ multiplex PCR; in TCRdb, only in-frame clones are kept and a portion is missing. The sample yields about 81,000 clones, roughly 90% seen once. Residents of approximately 25 US areas, aged about 18 to 95 years, made up the participants. Clinical history as reported by participants underpinned cohort assignment. The chain has TRBV7-2 and TRBJ2-1, with 10 bases identical to TRBD2. Sequenced sample: PBMCs or T cells enriched from blood (not recorded which). The clonotype was recovered from a woman aged 45 to 65 with acute COVID-19. CDR3 residues: CASSLGSGRAYEQFF. In DNA, the CDR3 is TGTGCCAGCAGCTTAGGGAGCGGGAGGGCCTATGAGCAGTTCTTC.